This entry concerns a single T cell receptor beta chain. This record comes from a study of blood T cell repertoires in COVID-19. Study overall: The United States, Italy and Spain provided the acute and convalescent COVID-19 samples. PBMCs, B-cell-depleted T cells, or T cells were the source of the cDNA or gDNA that made up the material.

V was clipped by 3 bases and J by 4 bases, with 16 bases between them. The CDR3 consists of 15 residues. Germline loops: CDR1 SGHRS, CDR2 YFSETQ. Source study methods: Reference gene primer amplification gave nucleated cell count estimates. This table comes from immunoSEQ multiplex PCR, and its TCRdb copy is limited to in-frame clones, with some not included. For V, J and clone size, that table is used; D and trimming come from the DNA. The table shows about 240,000 clones, with about four fifths occurring only once. The V call is TRBV5-1, the J call TRBJ2-5, with D perhaps TRBD1 (8 bases). The sample consisted of peripheral blood. The receptor's source is a woman older than 75 with acute or convalescent COVID-19. The CDR3 loop reads CASSSGGRGPETQYF. The CDR3 region has the DNA TGCGCCAGCAGCTCGGGGGGCAGGGGGCCAGAGACCCAGTACTTC. The full variable domain, with the rest looked up from reference TRBV5-1 and TRBJ2-5, is KAGVTQTPRYLIKTRGQQVTLSCSPISGHRSVSWYQQTPGQGLQFLFEYFSETQRNKGNFPGRFSGRQFSNSRSEMNVSTLELGDSALYLCASSSGGRGPETQYFGPGTRLLVL.